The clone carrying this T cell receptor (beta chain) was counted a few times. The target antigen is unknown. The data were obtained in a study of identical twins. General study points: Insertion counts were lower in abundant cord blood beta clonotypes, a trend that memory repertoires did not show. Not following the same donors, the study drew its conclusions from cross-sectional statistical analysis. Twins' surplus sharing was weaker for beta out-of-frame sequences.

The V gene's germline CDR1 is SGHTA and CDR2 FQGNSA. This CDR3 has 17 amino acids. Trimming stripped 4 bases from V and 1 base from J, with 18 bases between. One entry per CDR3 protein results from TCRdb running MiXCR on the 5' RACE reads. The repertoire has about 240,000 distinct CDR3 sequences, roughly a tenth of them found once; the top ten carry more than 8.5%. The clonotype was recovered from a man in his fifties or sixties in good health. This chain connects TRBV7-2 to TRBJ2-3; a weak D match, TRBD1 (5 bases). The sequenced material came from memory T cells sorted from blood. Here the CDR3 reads CASSSARAFLGTDTQYF. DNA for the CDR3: TGTGCCAGCAGCTCAGCCAGGGCTTTTCTCGGCACAGATACGCAGTATTTT.